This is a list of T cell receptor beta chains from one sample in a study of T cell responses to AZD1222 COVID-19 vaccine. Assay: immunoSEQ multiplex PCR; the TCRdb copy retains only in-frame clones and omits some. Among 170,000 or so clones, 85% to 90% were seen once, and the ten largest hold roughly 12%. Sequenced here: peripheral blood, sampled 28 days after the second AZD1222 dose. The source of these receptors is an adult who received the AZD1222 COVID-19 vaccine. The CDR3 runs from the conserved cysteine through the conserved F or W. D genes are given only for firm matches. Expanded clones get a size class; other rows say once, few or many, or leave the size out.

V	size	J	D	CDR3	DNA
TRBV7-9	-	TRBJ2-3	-	CASRKGGADTQYF	TGTGCCAGCAGGAAAGGAGGTGCAGATACGCAGTATTTT
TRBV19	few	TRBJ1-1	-	CASSIEGGRFPAEAFF	TGTGCCAGTAGTATAGAGGGTGGCAGGTTCCCGGCTGAAGCTTTCTTT
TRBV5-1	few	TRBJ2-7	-	CASSGTFYEQYF	TGCGCCAGCAGCGGGACATTTTACGAGCAGTACTTC
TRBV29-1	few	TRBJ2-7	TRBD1	CSVKGASEYF	TGCAGCGTTAAGGGGGCCAGCGAGTACTTC
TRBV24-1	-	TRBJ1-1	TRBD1	CATSDLRQGVTEAFF	TGTGCCACCAGTGATTTGCGACAGGGAGTCACTGAAGCTTTCTTT
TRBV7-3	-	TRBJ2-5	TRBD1	CASSLTTGQGAETQYF	TGTGCCAGCAGCTTAACGACGGGACAGGGTGCGGAGACCCAGTACTTC
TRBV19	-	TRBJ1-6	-	CASKGQNNSPLHF	TGTGCCAGTAAGGGTCAGAATAATTCACCCCTCCACTTT
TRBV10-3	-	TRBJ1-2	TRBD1	CAISGTATNNYGYTF	TGTGCCATCTCCGGGACAGCGACAAATAACTATGGCTACACCTTC
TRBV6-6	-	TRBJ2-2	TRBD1	CASSTFSGTGSNTGELFF	TGTGCCAGCAGTACCTTTTCCGGGACAGGGTCGAACACCGGGGAGCTGTTTTTT
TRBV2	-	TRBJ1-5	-	CASSVGYSNQPQHF	TGTGCCAGCAGTGTGGGGTATAGCAATCAGCCCCAGCATTTT
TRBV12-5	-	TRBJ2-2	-	CASAQFGRELFF	TGTGCTAGCGCCCAATTTGGGAGGGAGCTGTTTTTT
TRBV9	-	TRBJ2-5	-	CASSVARVSETQYF	TGTGCCAGCAGCGTAGCGCGGGTATCAGAGACCCAGTACTTC
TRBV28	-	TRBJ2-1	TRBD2	CASSFVLAGGNEQFF	TGTGCCAGCAGTTTCGTTCTAGCGGGGGGCAATGAGCAGTTCTTC
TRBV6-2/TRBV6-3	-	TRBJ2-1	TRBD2	CASRPSGGQQFF	TGTGCCAGCAGACCTAGCGGGGGACAGCAGTTCTTC
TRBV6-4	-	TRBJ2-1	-	CASSDRAGLVSYNEQFF	TGTGCCAGCAGTGACCGGGCAGGGTTGGTATCCTACAATGAGCAGTTCTTC
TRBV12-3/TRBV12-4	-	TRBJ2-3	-	CASSLSADTQYF	TGTGCCAGCAGTTTATCCGCAGATACGCAGTATTTT
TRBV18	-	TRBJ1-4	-	CASSPGAWEKLFF	TGTGCCAGCTCCCCCGGGGCATGGGAAAAACTGTTTTTT
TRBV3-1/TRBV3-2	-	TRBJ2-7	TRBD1	CASSQVQGAIDEQYF	TGTGCCAGCAGCCAAGTACAGGGGGCAATCGACGAGCAGTACTTC
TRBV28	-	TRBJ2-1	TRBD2	CASIGGGLYNEQFF	TGTGCCAGCATCGGCGGGGGGCTCTACAATGAGCAGTTCTTC
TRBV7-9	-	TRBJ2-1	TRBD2	CASSLPAGGRNEQFF	TGTGCCAGCAGCTTACCGGCGGGGGGTCGTAATGAGCAGTTCTTC
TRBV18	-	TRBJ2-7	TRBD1	CASSLPTGTYEQYF	TGTGCCAGCTCCCTTCCGACAGGGACCTACGAGCAGTACTTC
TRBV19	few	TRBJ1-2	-	CASSPEGFSYGYTF	TGTGCCAGTAGCCCCGAGGGGTTTTCCTATGGCTACACCTTC
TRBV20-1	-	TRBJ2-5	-	CSATGKETQYF	TGCAGTGCTACAGGAAAAGAGACCCAGTACTTC
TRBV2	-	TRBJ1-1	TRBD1	CASSEWDRKNTEAFF	TGTGCCAGCAGTGAGTGGGACAGGAAGAACACTGAAGCTTTCTTT
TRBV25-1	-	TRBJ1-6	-	CASGEGSYNSPLHF	TGTGCCAGCGGGGAGGGCTCCTATAATTCACCCCTCCACTTT
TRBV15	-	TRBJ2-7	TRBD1	CATSRLGQGLYEQYF	TGTGCCACCAGCAGGCTCGGACAGGGGCTCTACGAGCAGTACTTC
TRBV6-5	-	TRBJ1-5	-	CASSLRGRDSQPQHF	TGTGCCAGCAGTTTACGGGGGAGGGATTCTCAGCCCCAGCATTTT
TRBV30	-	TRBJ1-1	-	CAWSVQSRYTEAFF	TGTGCCTGGAGTGTTCAAAGTCGATACACTGAAGCTTTCTTT